The 7 T cell receptor beta chains listed next were all sequenced from one sample in a study of shared clonotypes between healthy human individuals. Naive-designated CD8 cells lacked CD45RO, were positively enriched for CCR7, and omitted terminally differentiated effector memory CD45RA+ cells. Only in-frame clones appear in the TCRdb table, and some are missing; sequencing was by immunoSEQ multiplex PCR. The data hold 2 million to 2.5 million clones, with 85% to 95% observed a single time. Sample: naive CD8+ T cells from PBMCs. Receptors were obtained from a young man in good health. Some clones in this sample may be carry-over from other donors' samples.

The chain recombines TRBV30 with TRBJ2-3; the D is unclear. Germline V CDR1 and CDR2: GTSNPN, SVGIG (reference sequence). The CDR3 runs 14 residues. The ends were cut back, 3 bases at V and 6 bases at J, with 16 bases in the middle. The CDR3 nucleotides are TGTGCCTGGAGATACCTGGGGTGGTGGGATACGCAGTATTTT. Residues: CAWRYLGWWDTQYF.

This clone was picked up one time. This sequence joins TRBV7-9 and TRBJ2-1; 8 bases agree with TRBD2. Trimming took 5 bases from V and 8 from J; bases not matched to a gene: 17. CDR3 length equals 17 residues. CDR1 is SEHNR, CDR2 FQNEAQ, per germline (reference sequence). This chain's CDR3 is CASSLKASGPLGDEQFF. For the CDR3, the DNA is TGTGCCAGCAGCCTAAAGGCTAGCGGGCCCCTAGGGGATGAGCAGTTCTTC. Filled out from reference TRBV7-9 and TRBJ2-1, the complete variable domain reads DTGVSQNPRHKITKRGQNVTFRCDPISEHNRLYWYRQTLGQGPEFLTYFQNEAQLEKSRLLSDRFSAERPKGSFSTLEIQRTEQGDSAMYLCASSLKASGPLGDEQFFGPGTRLTVL.

The gene calls are TRBV27 and TRBJ1-5; the D gene is possibly TRBD1 (5 bases). The CDR3 length is 16 residues. Germline V gene data show CDR1 as MNHEY and CDR2 as SMNVEV (reference sequence). Trimming removed 6 bases at V and 2 bases at J, with 17 bases between. The CDR3 reads CASRTQGGWGNQPQHF. As DNA, the CDR3 is TGTGCCAGCAGAACTCAGGGTGGCTGGGGCAATCAGCCCCAGCATTTT.

The chain joins TRBV27 to TRBJ1-2; tentative D call: TRBD1 (5 bases). The ends were cut back, 2 bases at V and 6 bases at J, with 13 bases in the middle. There are 14 residues in the CDR3. Germline V lookup: CDR1 MNHEY, CDR2 SMNVEV (reference sequence). CDR3 nucleotides: TGTGCCAGCAGTTTACTGGGGAGGGGTAATGGCTACACCTTC. Protein: CASSLLGRGNGYTF.

The DNA for the CDR3 is TGTGCCAGCAGTTGGGGGAGCGACAATACCAGGGAGGAGTACTTC. Amino acids: CASSWGSDNTREEYF. V and J are TRBV27 and TRBJ2-7; D may be TRBD2 (6 bases). The CDR3 runs to 15 residues. Germline V gene data show CDR1 as MNHEY and CDR2 as SMNVEV (reference sequence). Trimming stripped 4 bases from V and 11 bases from J, with 24 bases between.

This chain uses TRBV11-3 with TRBJ2-7; possibly TRBD1 or TRBD2 for D (7 bases each). There are 16 residues in the CDR3. The V gene lost 1 base and the J gene lost 0 bases, with 13 bases spanning the gap. Germline loops: CDR1 SGHNT, CDR2 YENEEA. This CDR3 reads CASSLGRGDSSYEQYF. The CDR3 region has the DNA TGTGCCAGCAGCTTAGGACGGGGGGACAGCTCCTACGAGCAGTACTTC.

The chain has TRBV7-9 and TRBJ2-7, with a possible D match to TRBD1 (6 bases). The CDR3 sequence is 12 residues long. CDR1 SEHNR and CDR2 FQNEAQ come from the germline V gene (reference sequence). V lost 2 bases, J lost 6 bases, and 8 bases lay in between. This CDR3 reads CASSLSGAEQYF. The CDR3 region has the DNA TGTGCCAGCAGCTTATCAGGGGCCGAGCAGTACTTC.